The 15 T cell receptor beta chains below come from one sample, sequenced in a study of shared T cell receptors in the human thymus. Measured with immunoSEQ multiplex PCR; TCRdb has only the in-frame clones, and not every one. Of 540,000 or so clones listed, around 78% are singletons. The same data also contributed to another study, on human thymus T cells.

The sample taken for sequencing was thymocytes. These receptors all come from a boy in the first two years of life with a congenital heart defect.

This CDR3 reads CASSPRDRGEVYEQYF. The CDR3 DNA reads as TGCGCCAGCAGCCCCCGGGACAGGGGTGAAGTCTACGAGCAGTACTTC. J is TRBJ2-7 and V is TRBV4-1, with 10 bases lining up with TRBD1. V was pared by 4 bases and J by 3 bases, with 9 bases of the junction left unmatched. The CDR3 contains 16 residues. Germline V lookup: CDR1 MGHRA, CDR2 YSYEKL.

The CDR3 DNA follows: TGCAGCGTTGAGGGGCTAGCGGCGAACAATGAGCAGTTCTTC. It encodes CSVEGLAANNEQFF. V gene TRBV29-1 combines with J gene TRBJ2-1; TRBD2 agrees at 7 bases. The CDR3 loop spans 14 amino acids. V lost 3 bases to trimming and J lost 5 bases; unmatched junction nucleotides: 7. In germline, CDR1 is SQVTM, CDR2 ANQGSEA.

The CDR3 coding sequence is TGTGCCATCAGCCGCGGGACGGTAGCCAAAAACATTCAGTACTTC. Its protein product is CAISRGTVAKNIQYF. This chain links TRBV10-3 with TRBJ2-4; a weak D match, TRBD2 (6 bases). The V gene's germline CDR1 is ENHRY and CDR2 SYGVKD. CDR3 length: 15 residues. V lost 6 bases and J lost 0, with 12 bases in between.

V is TRBV4-1 and J is TRBJ1-1, with D uncertain. The CDR3 runs to 18 residues. The germline V gene has CDR1 MGHRA and CDR2 YSYEKL. The V and J ends lost 0 bases and 3 bases respectively, with 20 bases between them. CDR3 in amino acids: CASSQEWRSPNLYTEAFF. CDR3 sequence (DNA): TGCGCCAGCAGCCAAGAATGGAGGAGCCCCAACCTCTACACTGAAGCTTTCTTT.

The chain links TRBV4-2 to TRBJ2-1; possibly TRBD2 for D (6 bases). V was trimmed by 1 base and J by 10 bases, leaving 20 bases between them. The CDR3 totals 16 residues. CDR1 is LGHNA, CDR2 YNFKEQ, per germline. The chain's CDR3 is CASSQGERVPAEEQFF. The CDR3 DNA reads TGTGCCAGCAGCCAAGGGGAGCGGGTCCCGGCGGAGGAGCAGTTCTTC.

V usage is TRBV27 and J usage is TRBJ2-7, with 10 nucleotides matching TRBD1. The CDR3 has 19 residues. V was pared by 8 bases and J by 3 bases, with 22 bases of the junction left unmatched. Germline CDR1 is MNHEY and CDR2 is SMNVEV (reference sequence). The CDR3 bases are TGTGCCAGCGGGGGGCCAAACCGGGACAGGGGCCCTCGCCTCTACGAGCAGTACTTC. This encodes CASGGPNRDRGPRLYEQYF.

In its sample, this clone was seen a few times. The rearrangement uses TRBV4-3 and TRBJ2-2, with 9 bases aligning to TRBD1. In germline, CDR1 is LGHNA, CDR2 YSLEER. This CDR3 has 17 residues. The junction had 13 bases not matched to a gene; V was cut back by 5 bases and J by 6 bases. CDR3 loop: CASSIERDREGPGELFF. CDR3 nucleotides: TGCGCCAGCAGCATTGAAAGGGACAGGGAGGGCCCCGGGGAGCTGTTTTTT.

The V and J genes are TRBV5-4 and TRBJ2-7; 9 bases line up with TRBD1. The CDR3 consists of 14 residues. The V gene end was trimmed by 0 bases and the J gene end by 5 bases; junction bases not matched to a gene: 3. Germline CDR1 reads SGHNT; CDR2 reads YYREEE (reference sequence). CDR3 DNA sequence: TGTGCCAGCAGCTTGGGGACAGGGGTCCACGAGCAGTACTTC. Encoded protein: CASSLGTGVHEQYF.

This sequence joins TRBV19 and TRBJ2-7; D gene unclear. The V end was cut by 2 bases, the J end by 5 bases, with 22 bases between. Germline CDR1 and CDR2: LNHDA and SQIVND (reference sequence). The CDR3 consists of 17 residues. The chain's CDR3 is CASSITPPRGETHEQYF. The CDR3 nucleotides are TGTGCCAGTAGTATAACCCCCCCGCGCGGAGAAACCCACGAGCAGTACTTC.

This clone appeared a single time. This chain uses TRBV7-9 with TRBJ2-3; D not certain. The V and J ends lost 6 bases and 5 bases respectively, with 12 bases between them. This CDR3 spans 13 amino acids. Germline CDR1 reads SEHNR; CDR2 reads FQNEAQ (reference sequence). CDR3 nucleotide sequence: TGTGCCAGCAGACCCAGGAATAAAGATACGCAGTATTTT. Translated: CASRPRNKDTQYF. Full variable domain (outside the CDR3, taken from reference TRBV7-9 and TRBJ2-3): DTGVSQNPRHKITKRGQNVTFRCDPISEHNRLYWYRQTLGQGPEFLTYFQNEAQLEKSRLLSDRFSAERPKGSFSTLEIQRTEQGDSAMYLCASRPRNKDTQYFGPGTRLTVL.

CDR3 loop: CASSSNCTDKYYGYTF. For the CDR3, the DNA is TGTGCCAGCAGCTCCAACTGCACAGACAAGTACTATGGCTACACCTTC. The chain employs TRBV11-3 and TRBJ1-2; D is unresolved. Germline CDR1 is SGHNT and CDR2 is YENEEA. The ends were cut back, 4 bases at V and 3 bases at J, with 18 bases in the middle. This CDR3 region has 16 residues.

The chain recombines TRBV7-8 with TRBJ2-7, with TRBD1 matching 9 bases. CDR1 and CDR2 (germline): SGHVS, FQNEAQ. V lost 5 bases, J lost 6 bases, and 14 bases stayed unmatched. The CDR3 contains 16 residues. The CDR3 protein is CASSELGTGPFLEQYF. CDR3 in DNA: TGTGCCAGCAGCGAGCTCGGGACAGGGCCCTTCCTCGAGCAGTACTTC.

This sequence joins TRBV10-1 and TRBJ1-1; TRBD1 might be the D (5 bases). The CDR3 consists of 16 residues. The V and J ends lost 0 bases and 0 bases respectively, with 11 bases between them. In germline, CDR1 is WNHNN, CDR2 SYGVQD (reference sequence). The CDR3, as DNA: TGCGCCAGCAGTGAGTCCCCGCAGGGATTGAACACTGAAGCTTTCTTT. This translates into CASSESPQGLNTEAFF.

The chain is built from TRBV10-3 and TRBJ2-3; D is possibly TRBD2 (6 bases). Deletions cut 8 bases from V and 2 bases from J, with 14 bases between. CDR1 and CDR2 from the germline V gene are ENHRY and SYGVKD. The CDR3 spans 14 residues. The DNA of the CDR3 is TGTGCCATCTTGGTGGAGGGACCCACAGATACGCAGTATTTT. Amino acids: CAILVEGPTDTQYF.

This clone was seen a handful of times. The chain recombines TRBV4-2 with TRBJ1-4; unclear D gene. The CDR3 is 14 residues long. Germline CDR1 and CDR2: LGHNA and YNFKEQ. V dropped 1 base and J dropped 3 bases, with 6 bases sitting between them. This chain's CDR3 is CASSQGLPNEKLFF. DNA for the CDR3: TGTGCCAGCAGCCAAGGGCTTCCTAATGAAAAACTGTTTTTT.